Listed here are 3 T cell receptor beta chains from one sample, sequenced in a study of T-cell reconstitution after alpha-beta-depleted transplantation in children. Unique molecular identifiers were built into the TCRbeta library. TCRdb passed the PCR reads through MiXCR, listing each CDR3 protein once. The sample has some 500,000 distinct CDR3 sequences, less than 35% seen once. The sample was PBMCs from the stem cell graft donor, taken from the stem cell graft. All receptors come from a human donor who donated a stem cell graft to a child with aplastic anemia.

The chain recombines TRBV5-5 with TRBJ1-3; D ambiguous. Trimming pared 0 bases from V and 0 bases from J, leaving 10 bases between. Germline V CDR1 and CDR2: SGHKS, YYEKEE (reference sequence). The CDR3 is 16 residues long. Here the CDR3 reads CASSLASTYSGNTIYF. The CDR3 DNA reads as TGTGCCAGCAGCTTGGCCAGCACCTACTCTGGAAACACCATATATTTT.

This clonotype has only a few counts. CDR3 amino acids: CSARSVGQETQYF. CDR3 nucleotides: TGCAGTGCTAGGTCGGTCGGCCAAGAGACCCAGTACTTC. The chain employs TRBV20-1 and TRBJ2-5; D is unclear. Trimming pared 3 bases from V and 1 base from J, leaving 9 bases between. The CDR3 is 13 amino acids. Per the germline V gene, CDR1 is DFQATT and CDR2 is SNEGSKA (reference sequence).

The chain has TRBV6-5 and TRBJ2-1; 8 bases align to TRBD2. CDR3 length: 17 residues. Looked up from germline, CDR1 is MNHEY and CDR2 is SVGAGI. After removal of 0 bases from V and 7 bases from J, the junction contained 11 bases not matched to a gene. CDR3 DNA sequence: TGTGCCAGCAGTTACTCGAGGCTTAGCGGGAACGGGAATGAGCAGTTCTTC. Translation gives CASSYSRLSGNGNEQFF.